The rows below give T cell receptor beta chains drawn from one sample of a study of blood T cells in healthy people across ages. Each CDR3 protein gets one entry after TCRdb re-called the 5' RACE reads with MiXCR. This sample has 850,000 to 1,300,000 distinct CDR3 sequences, with around 43% found just once. Material: blood. The origin of the receptors is a woman aged 55-70 years in good health. CDR3s leave out the opening cysteine and the closing phenylalanine or tryptophan.

J: TRBJ2-7; V: TRBV20-1; CDR3: STRGPRDSPYEQY
J: TRBJ2-5; V: TRBV7-9; CDR3: ASMRAGRQETQY
J: TRBJ2-5; V: TRBV28; CDR3: ASRRNIMYQETQY
J: TRBJ1-5; V: TRBV12-3/TRBV12-4; CDR3: ASSLGSTGVSNQPQH
J: TRBJ1-1; V: TRBV11-2; CDR3: ASSVAGARGSEAF
J: TRBJ2-6; V: TRBV6-1; CDR3: ASSVPAGANVLT
J: TRBJ2-4; V: TRBV19; CDR3: ASSIGSKNIQY
J: TRBJ1-4; V: TRBV13; CDR3: ASRSAQGAPVEKLF
J: TRBJ2-3; V: TRBV5-1; CDR3: ASSSDPGGGHHSTDTQY
J: TRBJ2-3; V: TRBV6-5; CDR3: ASSYRGGGSTDTQY
J: TRBJ1-2; V: TRBV4-1; CDR3: ASSQSGSPRNGYT
J: TRBJ2-1; V: TRBV12-3/TRBV12-4; CDR3: ASSLGRSGKAYNEQF
J: TRBJ2-1; V: TRBV5-1; CDR3: ASSLDGTSGREQF
J: TRBJ1-1; V: TRBV6-5; CDR3: AASLGAGTEAF
J: TRBJ2-7; V: TRBV6-2/TRBV6-3; CDR3: ASSHPGRAIYEQY
J: TRBJ2-1; V: TRBV29-1; CDR3: SAQLRGIDSYNEQF
J: TRBJ2-7; V: TRBV3-1; CDR3: ASSQFYEQY
J: TRBJ2-7; V: TRBV4-1; CDR3: ASSHGVEQY
J: -; V: TRBV28; CDR3: ASSLGRSNNEQY
J: -; V: TRBV29-1; CDR3: SVLVATVYEQY
J: TRBJ2-1; V: TRBV7-8; CDR3: ASAGGEGHSYNEQF
J: TRBJ1-2; V: TRBV7-2; CDR3: ASSIIDRGTSGGYT
J: TRBJ2-3; V: TRBV18; CDR3: ASSDLTTDTQY
J: TRBJ2-1; V: TRBV20-1; CDR3: SATPPAGGRHNEQF
J: TRBJ2-7; V: TRBV5-5; CDR3: ASSARTSGNYEQY
J: TRBJ2-1; V: TRBV27; CDR3: ASSFRPRENEQF
J: TRBJ2-7; V: TRBV7-8; CDR3: ASSFGPRQDYEQY
J: TRBJ2-6; V: TRBV20-1; CDR3: SPWDASSGANVLT
J: TRBJ2-3; V: TRBV9; CDR3: ASSVWTSGSRDTQY
J: TRBJ2-1; V: TRBV9; CDR3: ASQAGAGYSEQF
J: TRBJ1-4; V: TRBV29-1; CDR3: SAFSGRSEKLF
J: TRBJ1-4; V: TRBV20-1; CDR3: SARDGGGNERLF
J: TRBJ1-4; V: TRBV6-5; CDR3: ASRYRGSGEKLF
J: TRBJ2-5; V: TRBV24-1; CDR3: ATSDGTSGSALSEQY
J: TRBJ2-7; V: TRBV7-9; CDR3: ASRYMSGSYEQY
J: TRBJ2-7; V: TRBV29-1; CDR3: SVWELHEQY
J: TRBJ2-7; V: TRBV30; CDR3: AWSVLRGYEQY
J: TRBJ1-4; V: TRBV6-6; CDR3: ASSRTGVEKLF
J: TRBJ2-1; V: TRBV12-3/TRBV12-4; CDR3: ASSFSGLAGVGNEQF
J: TRBJ1-3; V: TRBV7-8; CDR3: ASSLVDSSGNTIY
J: TRBJ2-3; V: TRBV6-5; CDR3: ASSNPSGNTDTQY
J: TRBJ2-3; V: TRBV28; CDR3: ASSIGTSGRPHTQY
J: TRBJ2-7; V: TRBV4-1; CDR3: ASSQSSGRPTYEQY
J: TRBJ2-1; V: TRBV7-3; CDR3: ASSLKGTSGSQEQF
J: TRBJ2-1; V: TRBV5-1; CDR3: ASSLVLGRGSYNEQF
J: TRBJ2-6; V: TRBV5-1; CDR3: ASSPGPTPSSGANVLT
J: TRBJ2-5; V: TRBV5-1; CDR3: ASSLVVLETQY
J: TRBJ2-1; V: TRBV20-1; CDR3: SARTGKVIPHEQF